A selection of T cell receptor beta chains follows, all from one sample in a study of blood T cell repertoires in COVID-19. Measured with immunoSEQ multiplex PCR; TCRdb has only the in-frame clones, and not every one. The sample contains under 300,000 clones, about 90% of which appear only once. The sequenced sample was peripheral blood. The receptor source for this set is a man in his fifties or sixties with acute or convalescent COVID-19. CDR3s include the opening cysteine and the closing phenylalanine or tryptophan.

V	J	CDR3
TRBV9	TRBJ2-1	CASSEREDEQFF
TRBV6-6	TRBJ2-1	CASSFQRQGGAKEQFF
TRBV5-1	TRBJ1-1	CASSAGEGENTEAFF
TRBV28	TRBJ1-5	CASRHVDPGQPQHF
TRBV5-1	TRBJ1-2	CASSLDGQRHYGYTF
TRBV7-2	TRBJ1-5	CVSSLGGRGEPQHF
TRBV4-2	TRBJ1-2	CASSQVLEGASNYGYTF
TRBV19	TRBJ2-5	CASSIGGTGGRETQYF
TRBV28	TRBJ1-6	CATTVYNSPLHF
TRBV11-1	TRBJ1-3	CASSFPGTGTGNTIYF
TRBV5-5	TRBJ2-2	CASSFSGSRTGELFF
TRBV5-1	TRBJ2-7	CASSWTSGSYEQYF
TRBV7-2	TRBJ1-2	CASSLGTGGPYGYTF
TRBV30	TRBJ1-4	CAWSVRGGLGEKLFF
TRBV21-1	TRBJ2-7	CASSKEGESGSTYEQYF
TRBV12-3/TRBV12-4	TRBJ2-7	CASRRQGTYEQYF
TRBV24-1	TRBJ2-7	CATSDSKIVLYEQYF
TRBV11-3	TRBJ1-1	CASSLTGGPNTEAFF
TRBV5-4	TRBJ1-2	CASSDSQKSYGYTF
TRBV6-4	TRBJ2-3	CASSDSSSSYEGTQYF
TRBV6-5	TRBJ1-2	CASSYSARANYGYTF
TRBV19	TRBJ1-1	CASSGDPGGRTEAFF
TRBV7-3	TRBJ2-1	CASSLTLGGYNEQFF
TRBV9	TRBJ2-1	CASSVGGGTLHNEQFF
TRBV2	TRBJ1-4	CASSVRDRGNYEKLFF
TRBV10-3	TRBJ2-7	CAISESRPGGSYEQYF
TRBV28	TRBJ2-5	CASSSRVPQYF
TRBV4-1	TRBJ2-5	CASSPGRGFQETQYF
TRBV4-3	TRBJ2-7	CASSQVAGAVEQYF
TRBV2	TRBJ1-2	CASSELQRGRGYTF
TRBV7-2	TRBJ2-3	CASSPGYPDTQYF
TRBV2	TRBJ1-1	CASSETRGGVAFF
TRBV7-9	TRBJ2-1	CASSLLTSYYNEQFF
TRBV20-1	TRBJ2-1	CSASGGGDSLRYNEQFF
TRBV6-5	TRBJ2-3	CASSYSHTDTQYF
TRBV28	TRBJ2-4	CASSITSGGIAKNIQYF
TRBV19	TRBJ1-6	CASPPDRANSPLHF
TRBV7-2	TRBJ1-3	CASSLVGAGGLSGNTIYF
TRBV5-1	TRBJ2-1	CASSLDGSGGPYNEQFF
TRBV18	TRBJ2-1	CASSPRTSGSSGEQFF
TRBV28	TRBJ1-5	CASTPDMGASNQPQHF
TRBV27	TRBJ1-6	CASSSPPGQTYNSPLHF
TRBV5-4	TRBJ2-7	CASSQAYGRAPYEQYF
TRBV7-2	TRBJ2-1	CASSTTSNGVNEQFF
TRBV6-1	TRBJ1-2	CASSENGAWGYTF